These 16 T cell receptor beta chains were sequenced from one sample in a study of T cells in Graves' hyperthyroidism and ophthalmopathy. Authors of the study amplified TCR beta CDR3 regions from RNA transcripts. Initially, a first-round RT-PCR of the TCR CDR3 employed the HTBI primer set. One entry per CDR3 protein results from TCRdb running MiXCR on the multiplex PCR reads. The sample consists of more than 500,000 distinct CDR3 sequences, around 15% of them appearing once. Material for sequencing was blood. The receptor set was obtained from a woman aged 25 to 45 with Graves' hyperthyroidism.

The rearrangement links TRBV5-1 to TRBJ1-6; 11 bases align to TRBD1. CDR1 and CDR2 (germline): SGHRS, YFSETQ. Germline trimming cut 4 bases from V and 8 bases from J; bases unmatched to any gene: 5. The length of the CDR3 is 15 residues. CDR3 region: CASSIGQGAHSPLHF. The CDR3 DNA follows: TGCGCCAGCAGCATCGGACAGGGGGCGCATTCACCCCTCCACTTT.

This clonotype has ten or more counts. Here the CDR3 reads CATSRDLAGGLNEQFF. CDR3 bases: TGTGCCACCAGCAGAGATCTAGCGGGAGGTCTCAATGAGCAGTTCTTC. The chain combines TRBV15 with TRBJ2-1; 11 nucleotides match TRBD2. The J segment lost 6 bases and the V segment lost 0 bases, leaving 4 bases of the junction unmatched. CDR1 is LNHNV, CDR2 YYDKDF, per germline (reference sequence). The CDR3 has 16 residues. The whole variable domain, remainder taken from reference TRBV15 and TRBJ2-1, is DAMVIQNPRYQVTQFGKPVTLSCSQTLNHNVMYWYQQKSSQAPKLLFHYYDKDFNNEADTPDNFQSRRPNTSFCFLDIRSPGLGDTAMYLCATSRDLAGGLNEQFFGPGTRLTVL.

This chain joins TRBV6-2 or TRBV6-3 and TRBJ2-7, with 14 bases aligning to TRBD2. In germline, CDR1 is MNHEY, CDR2 SVGEGT. The CDR3 is 17 amino acids. The V gene end was trimmed by 2 bases and the J gene end by 3 bases; junction bases not matched to a gene: 6. The CDR3 nucleotides are TGTGCCAGCAGTTACCCGGGACTAGCGGGAGCCCACTACGAGCAGTACTTC. Its translation: CASSYPGLAGAHYEQYF.

The sample holds a few counts of this clonotype. The V call is TRBV7-9, the J call TRBJ2-3, with 8 bases identical to TRBD2. The germline V gene has CDR1 SEHNR and CDR2 FQNEAQ (reference sequence). The V gene end was trimmed by 5 bases and the J gene end by 6 bases; junction bases not matched to a gene: 10. This CDR3 comprises 15 residues. CDR3 nucleotides: TGTGCCAGCAGCCCAGGCGGGGGGCGCGTGGATACGCAGTATTTT. It specifies CASSPGGGRVDTQYF.

The chain has TRBV4-1 and TRBJ1-3, with a possible D match to TRBD1 (6 bases). Trimming left V 3 bases short and J 4 bases short, with 25 bases between. CDR1 and CDR2 from the germline V gene are MGHRA and YSYEKL. The CDR3 consists of 19 residues. CDR3: CASSHRSSRGPDHGNTIYF. As DNA, the CDR3 is TGCGCCAGCAGCCACCGATCGTCCAGGGGTCCAGATCACGGAAACACCATATATTTT.

This clonotype was seen a few times. This chain connects TRBV12-3 or TRBV12-4 to TRBJ2-1; 10 positions agree with TRBD2. The CDR3 covers 15 residues. Trimming cost V 5 bases and J 8 bases; bases outside gene matches: 9. The CDR3 DNA sequence: TGTGCCAGCAGTCTCGGGACTAGCGATCAAGATGAGCAGTTCTTC. It translates to CASSLGTSDQDEQFF.

This clonotype was counted at least ten times. This chain joins TRBV14 and TRBJ1-1; TRBD1 might be the D (6 bases). Per germline, CDR1 SGHDN and CDR2 FVKESK. V shed 5 bases and J shed 7 bases, with 17 bases lying between them. This CDR3 is built from 14 residues. CDR3 nucleotide sequence: TGTGCCAGCAGCGAGTTTAGACAGGACAATGAAGCTTTCTTT. The encoded protein is CASSEFRQDNEAFF.

This clonotype was observed a few times. The chain is built from TRBV19 and TRBJ1-4; no clear D. The CDR3 runs to 16 residues. Looked up from germline, CDR1 is LNHDA and CDR2 is SQIVND (reference sequence). Trimming pared 1 base from V and 0 bases from J, leaving 9 bases between. CDR3 coding DNA: TGTGCCAGTAGTATAGGACGGGCTACAACTAATGAAAAACTGTTTTTT. Amino acid sequence: CASSIGRATTNEKLFF.

This clonotype was counted only a few times. The chain uses TRBV7-6 and TRBJ2-7, with D perhaps matching TRBD2 (6 bases). The CDR3 is made up of 16 amino acids. Germline assignment: CDR1 SGHVS and CDR2 FNYEAQ. V lost 3 bases, J lost 4 bases, and 19 bases lay in between. This CDR3 is CASSLSGAPTPYEQYF. The CDR3 DNA is TGTGCCAGCAGCTTGTCGGGAGCCCCTACCCCTTACGAGCAGTACTTC.

This sequence joins TRBV11-3 and TRBJ1-6, with no clear D. The V gene lost 3 bases and the J gene lost 4 bases, with 10 bases spanning the gap. The CDR3 covers 15 residues. The germline V gene encodes CDR1 SGHNT and CDR2 YENEEA. The CDR3 DNA reads TGTGCCAGCAGCTTTTATACGTCATATAATTCACCCCTCCACTTT. It yields the protein CASSFYTSYNSPLHF.

This rearrangement joins TRBV5-6 to TRBJ1-4; D is uncertain. Germline loops: CDR1 SGHDT, CDR2 YYEEEE. The CDR3 is made up of 15 amino acids. Deletions cut 1 base from V and 11 bases from J, with 18 bases between. The DNA for the CDR3 is TGTGCCAGCAGCTTGCAAAGGATACGGACTGGCAAACTGTTTTTT. Its protein is CASSLQRIRTGKLFF.

As to this clonotype: A clone one base away is much larger, so this may be a read error. The chain couples TRBV28 to TRBJ2-7; TRBD1 aligns across 11 bases. CDR3 length equals 12 residues. Germline lookup yields CDR1 MDHEN and CDR2 SYDVKM. The DNA of the CDR3 is TGTGTCAGTTGGGACAGGGGGTACGAGCAGTACTTC. It translates to CVSWDRGYEQYF.

A few counts support this clonotype. A read error may produce the germline difference seen at one junction end. The chain links TRBV2 to TRBJ2-3; 8 nucleotides line up with TRBD2. Germline CDR1 reads SNHLY; CDR2 reads FYNNEI. The CDR3 runs 15 residues. The DNA for the CDR3 is TGTGCCAGCAGGGAAGGACTAGCTCCCGCAGATACGCAGTATTTT. Protein product: CASREGLAPADTQYF.

About this clonotype: This may arise from a read error, as a much more abundant clone is one base away. The CDR3 reads CSAGDWTDNEQFF. Written as DNA, the CDR3 is TGCAGTGCTGGAGATTGGACCGACAATGAGCAGTTCTTC. This chain joins TRBV20-1 and TRBJ2-1; no reliable D call. Germline CDR1 is DFQATT and CDR2 is SNEGSKA (reference sequence). The CDR3 runs 13 residues.

This clonotype was observed at least ten times. J is TRBJ1-1 and V is TRBV2, with D uncertain. Looked up from germline, CDR1 is SNHLY and CDR2 is FYNNEI. Trimming shortened V by 7 bases and J by 3 bases, and 12 bases separated the two germline ends. The CDR3 sequence is 13 residues long. The chain's CDR3 is CASNFEGDTEAFF. The CDR3 bases are TGTGCCAGCAATTTCGAAGGTGACACTGAAGCTTTCTTT.

This clonotype was seen a handful of times. The chain combines TRBV7-2 with TRBJ2-5; 8 bases map to TRBD1. V shed 5 bases, J shed 4 bases, and the junction held 12 bases outside the gene matches. This CDR3 has 16 amino acids. Looked up from germline, CDR1 is SGHTA and CDR2 is FQGNSA. Here the CDR3 DNA reads TGTGCCAGCAGCAAAGCAGGCAGGGGGCTTGGAGAGACCCAGTACTTC. As protein: CASSKAGRGLGETQYF. The full variable domain, in which reference TRBV7-2 and TRBJ2-5 provide the parts outside the CDR3, is GAGVSQSPSNKVTEKGKDVELRCDPISGHTALYWYRQSLGQGLEFLIYFQGNSAPDKSGLPSDRFSAERTGGSVSTLTIQRTQQEDSAVYLCASSKAGRGLGETQYFGPGTRLLVL.